This T cell receptor (beta chain) was identified during a study of T cell responses to AZD1222 COVID-19 vaccine. Study-wide points: White British donors predominated, females outnumbered males, and clonal diversity was possibly underestimated.

This clone showed up just once. The antigen is unknown. The protocol was immunoSEQ multiplex PCR, while the TCRdb copy is restricted to in-frame clones and leaves out a portion. The sample consists of about 110,000 clones, approximately 90% of them appearing once. CDR1 is WNHNN and CDR2 is SYGVQD in the germline V gene (reference sequence). This CDR3 is 11 amino acids long. Trimming took 3 bases from V and 8 from J, leaving 6 bases between them. The clonotype was recovered from an adult in good health. This rearrangement joins TRBV10-1 to TRBJ2-3, with no clear D. This specimen consisted of peripheral blood, obtained on day 0 of AZD1222 vaccination. This CDR3 reads CASSEGRTQYF. For the CDR3, the DNA is TGCGCCAGCAGTGAAGGCCGTACGCAGTATTTT.